The 9 T cell receptor beta chains reported below all come from one sample, sequenced in a study of blood T cell repertoires in COVID-19. TCRdb's table, derived via immunoSEQ multiplex PCR, lists solely in-frame clones and lacks some. The table lists fewer than 20,000 clones, approximately 85% of them singletons. The sample comprised peripheral blood. Source of these receptors: a man older than 75 with active COVID-19.

J is TRBJ2-7 and V is TRBV28; 8 bases are shared with TRBD2. There are 14 residues in the CDR3. The V gene end was trimmed by 3 bases and the J gene end by 5 bases; junction bases not matched to a gene: 6. Germline V gene lookup returns CDR1 MDHEN and CDR2 SYDVKM. This CDR3 is CASSFSGGSNEQYF. CDR3 in DNA: TGTGCCAGCAGTTTCAGCGGGGGCTCGAACGAGCAGTACTTC.

The chain is built from TRBV14 and TRBJ1-6; D perhaps matches TRBD1 (5 bases). Germline CDR1 and CDR2: SGHDN and FVKESK. The CDR3 loop spans 15 amino acids. Trimming left V 0 bases short and J 10 bases short, with 13 bases between. CDR3 sequence (DNA): TGTGCCAGCAGCCAAGACCCGGCAGGGAGGTCACCCCTCCACTTT. Translating gives CASSQDPAGRSPLHF.

The CDR3 region has the DNA TGTGCCAGCAAAGTAGCGGGAGGTATTAAGGCAGATACGCAGTATTTT. Amino acid sequence: CASKVAGGIKADTQYF. The rearrangement joins TRBV28 to TRBJ2-3, with 10 bases matching TRBD2. V was clipped by 7 bases and J by 4 bases; unmatched bases: 11. The CDR3 is 16 amino acids. Germline V gene lookup returns CDR1 MDHEN and CDR2 SYDVKM.

This clone was counted a few times. This chain connects TRBV12-3 or TRBV12-4 to TRBJ2-7; D gene uncertain. With 2 bases removed from V and 3 bases from J, the gap between germline ends came to 8 bases. This CDR3 comprises 13 residues. The CDR3, as DNA: TGTGCCAGCAGTTTAAAACAGTACTACGAGCAGTACTTC. Protein: CASSLKQYYEQYF.

This CDR3 reads CTSSQDQMAGTNTGELFF. Written as DNA, the CDR3 is TGCACCAGCAGCCAAGATCAGATGGCGGGGACGAACACCGGGGAGCTGTTTTTT. The chain joins TRBV1 to TRBJ2-2; TRBD2, as called in the table, went unchecked against the DNA. TRBV1 is described as a pseudogene. There are 18 residues in the CDR3.

The chain uses TRBV18 and TRBJ1-1; a possible D gene is TRBD1 (5 bases). Germline V gene lookup returns CDR1 KGHSH and CDR2 LQKENI. V gave up 3 bases and J gave up 6 bases, with 14 bases separating them. This CDR3 has 14 amino acids. The CDR3 protein is CASSPVQGSAEAFF. The CDR3 coding sequence is TGTGCCAGCTCACCTGTTCAGGGCTCGGCTGAAGCTTTCTTT.

The chain uses TRBV28 and TRBJ2-2; the D gene is possibly TRBD1 (6 bases). The germline V and J ends were trimmed by 7 bases and 2 bases, with 11 bases remaining between them. CDR1 and CDR2 (germline): MDHEN, SYDVKM. The length of the CDR3 is 14 residues. The CDR3 bases are TGTGCCAGCAAACGACAGGTCAACACCGGGGAGCTGTTTTTT. Residues: CASKRQVNTGELFF.

V is TRBV27 and J is TRBJ2-7; D gene uncertain. Germline V gene lookup returns CDR1 MNHEY and CDR2 SMNVEV (reference sequence). The length of the CDR3 is 14 residues. Trimming took 2 bases from V and 1 from J, leaving 9 bases between them. The CDR3 sequence: CASSLAGKSYEQYF. For the CDR3, the DNA is TGTGCCAGCAGTTTAGCTGGCAAATCCTACGAGCAGTACTTC.

This clone was found a few times. The chain combines TRBV10-2 with TRBJ2-7, with D possibly being TRBD2 (6 bases). The CDR3 spans 14 residues. From germline, CDR1 is WSHSY and CDR2 SAAADI. V was shortened by 3 bases and J by 0 bases, with 9 bases between the two germline ends. The CDR3 sequence is CASSEGGPSYEQYF. The CDR3 region has the DNA TGCGCCAGCAGTGAAGGAGGGCCCTCCTACGAGCAGTACTTC.